These T cell receptor beta chains were read from a single sample in a study of T cells in Graves' hyperthyroidism and ophthalmopathy. Each CDR3 protein gets one entry after TCRdb re-called the multiplex PCR reads with MiXCR. The table lists about 530,000 distinct CDR3 sequences, over 15% of them singletons, with around 17% in the top ten. The source material was blood. These receptors originate from a woman aged 18-35 years with Graves' ophthalmopathy. The CDR3 runs from the conserved cysteine through the conserved F or W. A D gene is named only where the DNA matches it firmly. Not all rows give a size; the values are once, few, many and, for expanded clones, a class.

TRBV4-1	TRBJ1-5	few	NA	CASSPQLEVPQPQHF	TGCGCCAGCAGCCCGCAATTGGAGGTGCCCCAGCCCCAGCATTTT
TRBV3-1	TRBJ1-2	many	NA	CASSGDGNYGYTF	TGTGCCAGCAGCGGGGACGGTAACTATGGCTACACCTTC
TRBV28	TRBJ2-5	NA	NA	CASSSGGGATVTQYF	TGTGCCAGCAGTTCTGGGGGGGGCGCTACGGTGACCCAGTACTTC
TRBV3-1	TRBJ1-2	NA	NA	CASSQAKGYTF	TGTGCCAGCAGCCAAGCGAAAGGCTACACCTTC
TRBV6-1	TRBJ1-1	few	TRBD1	CASSPNRGISTEAFF	TGTGCCAGCAGTCCGAACAGGGGAATCAGCACTGAAGCTTTCTTT
TRBV5-1	TRBJ1-1	NA	NA	CASSLGGDLNTEAFF	TGCGCCAGCAGCTTGGGGGGAGATTTGAACACTGAAGCTTTCTTT
TRBV9	TRBJ2-2	few	TRBD2	CASSPRGGSGSTGELFF	TGTGCCAGCAGCCCGCGGGGGGGGTCCGGGAGCACCGGGGAGCTGTTTTTT
TRBV29-1	TRBJ1-1	NA	TRBD1	CSVGMTGGTEAFF	TGCAGCGTCGGTATGACAGGGGGCACTGAAGCTTTCTTT
TRBV7-8	TRBJ1-1	many	TRBD1	CASSLVARGYTEAFF	TGTGCCAGCAGCTTAGTGGCCAGGGGGTACACTGAAGCTTTCTTT
TRBV9	TRBJ2-7	NA	TRBD2	CASSGSGSENEQYF	TGTGCCAGCAGCGGTAGCGGGAGCGAAAACGAGCAGTACTTC